The 15 T cell receptor beta chains below come from one sample, sequenced in a study of blood T cell repertoires in COVID-19. Repertoires were generated with immunoSEQ multiplex PCR, while TCRdb's copy carries only in-frame clones and drops some. The table shows 130,000 or so clones, with approximately 83% occurring only once. Material: peripheral blood. These receptor sequences come from a human donor in a cohort sampled during active COVID-19.

This clone appeared a few times. CDR3 region: CASSSYRGQPQHF. DNA of the CDR3: TGTGCCAGCAGTTCGTACAGGGGCCAGCCCCAGCATTTT. The rearrangement joins TRBV2 to TRBJ1-5, with 7 positions matching TRBD1. The CDR3 covers 13 residues. With 5 bases clipped from V and 7 bases from J, the junction kept 5 bases outside the gene matches. CDR1 is SNHLY, CDR2 FYNNEI, per germline. Using reference TRBV2 and TRBJ1-5 for the parts outside the CDR3, the full variable domain is EPEVTQTPSHQVTQMGQEVILRCVPISNHLYFYWYRQILGQKVEFLVSFYNNEISEKSEIFDDQFSVERPDGSNFTLKIRSTKLEDSAMYFCASSSYRGQPQHFGDGTRLSIL.

This clone was counted between two and nine times. The chain links TRBV6-2 or TRBV6-3 to TRBJ2-7, with D possibly TRBD1 on 6 matching bases. The CDR3 sequence is 13 residues long. Between the trimmed V and J ends, which lost 6 bases and 9 bases, there was a span of 18 bases. From germline, CDR1 is MNHEY and CDR2 SVGEGT. The CDR3 sequence is CASSGNRQGGQYF. The CDR3 bases are TGTGCCAGCAGCGGGAACCGTCAAGGGGGGCAGTACTTC.

The V call is TRBV27, the J call TRBJ2-7; TRBD2 aligns across 8 bases. The CDR3 is 14 residues long. Germline V gives CDR1 MNHEY, CDR2 SMNVEV (reference sequence). The ends lost 6 bases at V and 2 bases at J; junction bases unmatched: 6. The CDR3 nucleotides read TGTGCCAGCAGAGCGAGCGGGAGTCCCTACGAGCAGTACTTC. Translation gives CASRASGSPYEQYF.

This clone was picked up a small number of times. The rearrangement joins TRBV5-4 to TRBJ2-1, with 10 bases lining up with TRBD2. The V gene's germline CDR1 is SGHNT and CDR2 YYREEE (reference sequence). This CDR3 contains 16 residues. V lost 4 bases to trimming and J lost 10 bases; unmatched junction nucleotides: 14. The CDR3 spells CASSPSSSGRWGEQFF. The DNA for the CDR3 is TGTGCCAGCAGCCCATCCTCTAGCGGGAGATGGGGAGAGCAGTTCTTC.

J is TRBJ2-2 and V is TRBV30; unclear D gene. V was pared by 4 bases and J by 0 bases, with 3 bases between. The CDR3 has 12 residues. Germline V lookup: CDR1 GTSNPN, CDR2 SVGIG (reference sequence). The CDR3 is CAWTANTGELFF. The CDR3 DNA reads as TGTGCCTGGACGGCGAACACCGGGGAGCTGTTTTTT.

This clone has only one observation. The chain links TRBV6-5 to TRBJ1-1, with unresolved D. The CDR3 runs 15 residues. V dropped 0 bases and J dropped 4 bases, with 12 bases sitting between them. Germline V gives CDR1 MNHEY, CDR2 SVGAGI. The chain's CDR3 is CASSYSSKRSTEAFF. CDR3 nucleotides: TGTGCCAGCAGTTACTCGTCAAAGAGAAGCACTGAAGCTTTCTTT.

The chain couples TRBV2 to TRBJ1-1; 8 nucleotides align to TRBD1. With V trimmed by 4 bases and J by 4 bases, 8 bases remained unmatched. Germline CDR1 reads SNHLY; CDR2 reads FYNNEI. The CDR3 is 15 amino acids. The CDR3 sequence is CASSGETGVGTEAFF. In nucleotides, the CDR3 is TGTGCCAGCAGTGGCGAGACAGGGGTGGGCACTGAAGCTTTCTTT.

The chain combines TRBV7-3 with TRBJ2-1, with TRBD2 matching 9 bases. Germline CDR1 is SGHTA and CDR2 is FQGTGA. CDR3 size: 15 residues. V gave up 4 bases and J gave up 8 bases; unmatched junction bases: 9. The DNA for the CDR3 is TGTGCCAGCAGCTCTAACGCACTAGCGGGTGATGAGCAGTTCTTC. Its translation: CASSSNALAGDEQFF.

The chain uses TRBV19 and TRBJ2-7; D unresolved. Trimming cost V 2 bases and J 0 bases, with 8 bases left between them. Germline CDR1 LNHDA, CDR2 SQIVND (reference sequence). This CDR3 is 14 amino acids long. CDR3 bases: TGTGCCAGTAGTATAAGTCAGATCTCCTACGAGCAGTACTTC. Protein product: CASSISQISYEQYF.

The V call is TRBV20-1, the J call TRBJ2-5; 7 bases align to TRBD1. The germline V gene has CDR1 DFQATT and CDR2 SNEGSKA (reference sequence). The CDR3 covers 14 residues. V lost 3 bases, J lost 1 base, and 5 bases stayed unmatched. As DNA, the CDR3 is TGCAGTGCTAGTGACAGGGTACGCCAAGAGACCCAGTACTTC. Translation gives CSASDRVRQETQYF.

CDR3 bases: TGTGCCAGCAGTGTTTGGACAGGGGCGAGCGAAGCTTTCTTT. Translated: CASSVWTGASEAFF. The V and J genes are TRBV2 and TRBJ1-1; 9 nucleotides agree with TRBD1. The CDR3 runs to 14 residues. Trimming cost V 4 bases and J 8 bases; bases outside gene matches: 8. Germline CDR1 reads SNHLY; CDR2 reads FYNNEI.

This clone appeared a single time. V is TRBV21-1 and J is TRBJ2-2; the listed D gene, TRBD2, was not tested against the DNA. TRBV21-1 is shown as a pseudogene. This CDR3 has 17 amino acids. CDR3 protein: CASTLIWPPADTGELFF. CDR3 coding DNA: TGTGCCAGCACCCTAATATGGCCCCCGGCGGACACCGGGGAGCTGTTTTTT.

This clone has only one observation. This sequence joins TRBV7-2 and TRBJ2-5, with 9 bases that match TRBD2. Germline V gene data show CDR1 as SGHTA and CDR2 as FQGNSA. This CDR3 region has 16 residues. After removal of 8 bases from V and 5 bases from J, the junction contained 15 bases not matched to a gene. The CDR3 spells CASRSANIAGAETQYF. The CDR3 region has the DNA TGTGCCAGCCGCTCTGCGAACATAGCGGGAGCTGAGACCCAGTACTTC.

The gene calls are TRBV30 and TRBJ2-5; D perhaps matches TRBD2 (5 bases). Per germline, CDR1 GTSNPN and CDR2 SVGIG (reference sequence). V shed 8 bases and J shed 1 base, with 11 bases lying between them. The CDR3 has 12 amino acids. CDR3 sequence (DNA): TGTGCCGGCAGGACTCCCCAAGAGACCCAGTACTTC. Translated, it gives CAGRTPQETQYF.

The gene calls are TRBV9 and TRBJ1-1; D unresolved. This CDR3 contains 13 residues. V was trimmed by 2 bases and J by 4 bases, leaving 9 bases between them. Germline-derived CDR1 and CDR2 are SGDLS and YYNGEE. CDR3 nucleotides: TGTGCCAGCAGCGTGCAGGTTGTCACTGAAGCTTTCTTT. It yields the protein CASSVQVVTEAFF.